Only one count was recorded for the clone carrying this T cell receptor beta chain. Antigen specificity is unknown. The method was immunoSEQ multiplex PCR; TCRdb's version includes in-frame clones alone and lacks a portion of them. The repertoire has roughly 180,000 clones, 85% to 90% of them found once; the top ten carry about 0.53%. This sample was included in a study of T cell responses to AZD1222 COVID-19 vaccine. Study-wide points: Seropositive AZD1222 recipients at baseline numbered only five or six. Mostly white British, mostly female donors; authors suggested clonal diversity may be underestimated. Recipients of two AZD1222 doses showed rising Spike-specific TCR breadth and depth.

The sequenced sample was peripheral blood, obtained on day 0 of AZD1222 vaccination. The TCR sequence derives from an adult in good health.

The CDR3 region has the DNA TGTGCCAGCAGTTTGAGTGGCGGGGGGGCCTACAATGAGCAGTTCTTC. Its protein product is CASSLSGGGAYNEQFF. This sequence joins TRBV28 and TRBJ2-1; TRBD2 matches at 9 bases. The V and J ends lost 3 bases and 2 bases, in that order; junction bases with no gene match: 5. Germline V gene data show CDR1 as MDHEN and CDR2 as SYDVKM. The CDR3 is made up of 16 amino acids.